The source of this T cell receptor (beta chain) is a study of blood T cell repertoires in COVID-19. About the study: Italy, Spain and the United States were the sources of the convalescent and acute COVID-19 samples. T cells, B-cell-depleted T cells, or PBMCs supplied cDNA or gDNA.

In the original analysis: Amplifying reference gene primers gave estimates of nucleated cell counts. Generated by immunoSEQ multiplex PCR, the TCRdb table keeps only in-frame clones and is missing some. From that table come the V and J calls and clone size; the DNA was used to work out D and trimming. The repertoire holds 150,000 to 200,000 clones, with 85% to 90% as singletons. The V and J ends lost 0 bases and 2 bases, in that order; junction bases with no gene match: 9. The CDR3 has 17 residues. Germline CDR1 reads LGHNA; CDR2 reads YSLEER. The chain carries TRBV4-3 and TRBJ2-7; 8 nucleotides align to TRBD1. Sequenced input: peripheral blood. This receptor was taken from a woman in her 70s with acute or convalescent COVID-19. CDR3 coding DNA: TGCGCCAGCAGCCAAGAGGCGACAGGGGTCACCCCCTACGAGCAGTACTTC. This translates into CASSQEATGVTPYEQYF.